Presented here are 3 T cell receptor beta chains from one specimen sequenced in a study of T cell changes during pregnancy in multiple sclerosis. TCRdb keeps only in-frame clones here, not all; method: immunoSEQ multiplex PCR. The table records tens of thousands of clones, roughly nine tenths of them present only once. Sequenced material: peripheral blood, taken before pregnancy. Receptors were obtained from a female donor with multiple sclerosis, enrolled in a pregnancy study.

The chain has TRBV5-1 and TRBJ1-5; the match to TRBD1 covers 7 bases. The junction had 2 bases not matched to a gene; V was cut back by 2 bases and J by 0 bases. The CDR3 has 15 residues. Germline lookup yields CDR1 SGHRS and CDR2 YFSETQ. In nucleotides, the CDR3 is TGCGCCAGCAGCTTTGGGGACAGTAGCAATCAGCCCCAGCATTTT. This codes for CASSFGDSSNQPQHF.

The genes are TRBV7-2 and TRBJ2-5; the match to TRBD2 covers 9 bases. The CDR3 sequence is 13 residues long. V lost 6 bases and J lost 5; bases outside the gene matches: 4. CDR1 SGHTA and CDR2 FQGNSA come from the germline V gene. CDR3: CASRAGGSETQYF. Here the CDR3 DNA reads TGTGCCAGCAGGGCGGGGGGGTCTGAGACCCAGTACTTC.

The DNA for the CDR3 is TGCGCCAGCAGCCAAGACTGGGGGGGCGGTCTAGGGAACACCATATATTTT. Its protein is CASSQDWGGGLGNTIYF. The gene calls are TRBV4-3 and TRBJ1-3; TRBD1 is a possible D gene (6 bases). The CDR3 length is 17 residues. The V end lost 0 bases, the J end lost 7 bases, and 19 bases lay between the germline ends. Per the germline V gene, CDR1 is LGHNA and CDR2 is YSLEER.